These 9 T cell receptor beta chains were sequenced from one sample in a study of cytomegalovirus exposure and HLA in healthy donors. PCR involved 60 Vbeta and 13 Jbeta primers. The assay was immunoSEQ multiplex PCR, and TCRdb's table has in-frame clones only and misses some. Its table lists roughly 120,000 clones. Sequencing input: PBMCs. Receptors were obtained from a man younger than 40 in good health and CMV-seronegative.

This chain uses TRBV9 with TRBJ2-7, with D unclear. V shed 0 bases and J shed 2 bases, with 9 bases lying between them. This CDR3 is 14 amino acids long. Looked up from germline, CDR1 is SGDLS and CDR2 is YYNGEE. The CDR3 nucleotides are TGTGCCAGCAGCGTAGTACCAGCGACCTACGAGCAGTACTTC. Translated: CASSVVPATYEQYF. Looking up the rest from reference TRBV9 and TRBJ2-7 gives the full variable domain: DSGVTQTPKHLITATGQRVTLRCSPRSGDLSVYWYQQSLDQGLQFLIQYYNGEERAKGNILERFSAQQFPDLHSELNLSSLELGDSALYFCASSVVPATYEQYFGPGTRLTVT.

The chain is built from TRBV11-2 and TRBJ2-3, with TRBD1 matching over 10 bases. Germline CDR1 is SGHAT and CDR2 is FQNNGV. Unmatched junction bases numbered 6, after V lost 5 bases and J lost 10 bases. The CDR3 contains 13 residues. The DNA of the CDR3 is TGTGCCAGCAGCGGACAGGGGGTAGTCTCGCAGTATTTT. Its protein product is CASSGQGVVSQYF.

The chain recombines TRBV28 with TRBJ2-7, with D possibly TRBD2 on 5 matching bases. V dropped 2 bases and J dropped 3 bases, with 14 bases sitting between them. The CDR3 loop spans 15 amino acids. Germline-derived CDR1 and CDR2 are MDHEN and SYDVKM. The CDR3 loop is CASSLETVGVYEQYF. The CDR3 DNA reads as TGTGCCAGCAGTTTAGAGACGGTGGGAGTCTACGAGCAGTACTTC. Full variable domain (remainder filled in from reference TRBV28 and TRBJ2-7): DVKVTQSSRYLVKRTGEKVFLECVQDMDHENMFWYRQDPGLGLRLIYFSYDVKMKEKGDIPEGYSVSREKKERFSLILESASTNQTSMYLCASSLETVGVYEQYFGPGTRLTVT.

V and J are TRBV9 and TRBJ2-7; 8 bases are a match to TRBD2. The germline V gene has CDR1 SGDLS and CDR2 YYNGEE. J gave up 0 bases and V 3 bases, and 2 bases lay outside the gene matches. The CDR3 consists of 14 residues. CDR3 in amino acids: CASSAGRDSYEQYF. CDR3 in DNA: TGTGCCAGCAGCGCCGGGAGGGACTCCTACGAGCAGTACTTC. The complete variable domain, with remaining parts taken from reference TRBV9 and TRBJ2-7, reads DSGVTQTPKHLITATGQRVTLRCSPRSGDLSVYWYQQSLDQGLQFLIQYYNGEERAKGNILERFSAQQFPDLHSELNLSSLELGDSALYFCASSAGRDSYEQYFGPGTRLTVT.

The V gene is TRBV4-2, the J gene TRBJ2-7; no definite D call. CDR3 size: 15 residues. V dropped 0 bases and J dropped 9 bases, with 18 bases sitting between them. Germline V gene lookup returns CDR1 LGHNA and CDR2 YNFKEQ. The chain's CDR3 is CASSQEERARFGQYF. The CDR3 region has the DNA TGTGCCAGCAGCCAAGAGGAGCGAGCTAGATTCGGGCAGTACTTC.

The chain employs TRBV6-1 and TRBJ2-3; no reliable D call. Germline CDR1 MNHNS, CDR2 SASEGT. The CDR3 has 12 amino acids. V gave up 4 bases and J gave up 2 bases, with 4 bases separating them. The CDR3 nucleotides read TGTGCCAGCAGTGCTTTCACAGATACGCAGTATTTT. As protein: CASSAFTDTQYF.

The genes are TRBV7-8 and TRBJ2-1; TRBD2 might be the D (6 bases). CDR3 length: 14 residues. Germline assignment: CDR1 SGHVS and CDR2 FQNEAQ. Trimming shortened V by 8 bases and J by 0 bases, and 11 bases separated the two germline ends. Written as DNA, the CDR3 is TGTGCCAGCTACGGGGGAAGCTCCTACAATGAGCAGTTCTTC. The encoded protein is CASYGGSSYNEQFF.

The V and J genes are TRBV7-9 and TRBJ1-4, with unresolved D. The CDR3 contains 16 residues. Germline values: CDR1 SEHNR, CDR2 FQNEAQ (reference sequence). V lost 1 base and J lost 7, with 16 bases in between. The CDR3 loop is CASSLVVRTDPEKLFF. CDR3 sequence (DNA): TGTGCCAGCAGCTTAGTGGTGCGAACCGATCCTGAAAAACTGTTTTTT.

This chain joins TRBV10-3 and TRBJ2-1; D may be TRBD1 (5 bases). V was shortened by 4 bases and J by 9 bases, with 7 bases between the two germline ends. This CDR3 spans 11 amino acids. Per germline, CDR1 ENHRY and CDR2 SYGVKD. The CDR3 bases are TGTGCCATCAGTGCAGGGTCTGAGCAGTTCTTC. Translating it yields CAISAGSEQFF.